Sequencing of this T cell receptor beta chain was carried out in a study of blood T cell repertoires in COVID-19. Only in-frame clones appear in the TCRdb table, and some are missing; sequencing was by immunoSEQ multiplex PCR. The sample has about 93,000 clones; 85% to 90% are singletons. The CDR3 extends over 14 amino acids. Germline V gives CDR1 MDHEN, CDR2 SYDVKM. Trimming took off 5 bases at V and 1 base at J, with 11 bases between the two ends. Sequenced: peripheral blood. This receptor was taken from a human donor with active COVID-19. The donor label of this sample is uncertain. The V gene is TRBV28, the J gene TRBJ1-1; TRBD1 is a possible D gene (5 bases). CDR3 protein: CASSLPGQNTEAFF. CDR3 nucleotides: TGTGCCAGCAGTCTACCCGGACAGAACACTGAAGCTTTCTTT.